This T cell receptor beta chain was sequenced in a study of shared clonotypes between healthy human individuals. The overall study: Three CD4 naive, three CD4 memory, two CD8 naive and one CD8 memory plate were used per donor. General study points: Generally, naive subsets came out with larger estimated richness than memory subsets.

This clone came up a few times. No antigen is known for it. The assay used deep level. Repertoires were generated with immunoSEQ multiplex PCR, while TCRdb's copy carries only in-frame clones and drops some. Of hundreds of thousands of clones detected, less than 80% appear once; the ten largest clones hold roughly 2%. The sample consisted of memory CD4+ T cells sorted from blood. Indicated subset: CD45RA-negative fraction. This sequence was found in a woman in her 30s in good health.

The CDR3 loop reads CASSGETYEQYF. The DNA for the CDR3 is TGTGCCAGCTCTGGAGAGACCTACGAGCAGTACTTC. This chain links TRBV6-6 with TRBJ2-7; D not resolved. The V gene's germline CDR1 is MNHNY and CDR2 SVGAGI (reference sequence). Deletions cut 8 bases from V and 2 bases from J, with 10 bases between. The CDR3 extends over 12 amino acids.